One and the same sample provided the 7 T cell receptor beta chains below, sequenced in a study of shared clonotypes between healthy human individuals. Some clones are missing from TCRdb's copy, which holds only in-frame ones; the method was immunoSEQ multiplex PCR. The sample contains around 2.1 million clones, approximately 96% of which appear only once. The sequenced sample consisted of naive CD4+ T cells sorted from blood. Subset defined: CD45RA+ positively selected. Receptor source: a man aged 18 to 30 in good health.

This rearrangement joins TRBV5-1 to TRBJ1-3, with D hard to call. CDR3 length: 13 residues. Germline V lookup: CDR1 SGHRS, CDR2 YFSETQ. The CDR3 DNA follows: TGCGCTCTAAAGGCCCGCTCTGGAAACACCATATATTTT. Its protein is CALKARSGNTIYF.

J is TRBJ1-2 and V is TRBV6-5; D remains ambiguous. Deletions cut 0 bases from V and 5 bases from J, with 10 bases between. This CDR3 has 14 amino acids. Germline V gene sequence: CDR1 MNHEY, CDR2 SVGAGI. DNA of the CDR3: TGTGCCAGCAGTTACTCCCACCAACTATATGGCTACACCTTC. Translated, it gives CASSYSHQLYGYTF.

The chain uses TRBV28 and TRBJ1-2, with D possibly matching TRBD1 (6 bases). Germline V lookup: CDR1 MDHEN, CDR2 SYDVKM. V was shortened by 5 bases and J by 4 bases, with 11 bases between the two germline ends. CDR3 length equals 13 residues. Written as DNA, the CDR3 is TGTGCCAGCAGTCCAAGACAGGTCTATGGCTACACCTTC. Its translation is CASSPRQVYGYTF.

The gene calls are TRBV7-6 and TRBJ2-5; D may be TRBD2 (6 bases). V lost 0 bases and J lost 4, with 9 bases in between. The germline gives CDR1 SGHVS, CDR2 FNYEAQ. The CDR3 loop spans 14 amino acids. The CDR3 region is CASSLAVGGETQYF. CDR3 sequence (DNA): TGTGCCAGCAGCTTAGCGGTGGGGGGAGAGACCCAGTACTTC.

Concerning this clone: The sample contains more than one DNA sequence encoding this CDR3. The CDR3 bases are TGTGCCAGCAGTGAGCAGGGGAATCAGCCCCAGCATTTT. Its translation is CASSEQGNQPQHF. The chain links TRBV25-1 to TRBJ1-5; a possible D gene is TRBD1 (6 bases). Trimming removed 3 bases from V and 4 bases from J, with 7 bases in between. CDR1 MGHDK and CDR2 SYGVNS come from the germline V gene. This CDR3 has 13 residues.

The chain links TRBV5-1 to TRBJ2-5; D is uncertain. The germline CDR1 and CDR2 sequences are SGHRS and YFSETQ. The CDR3 spans 12 residues. V was pared by 6 bases and J by 5 bases, with 11 bases between. CDR3 protein: CASTSQSETQYF. The DNA of the CDR3 is TGCGCCAGCACCTCGCAGTCGGAGACCCAGTACTTC. Supplemented by reference TRBV5-1 and TRBJ2-5, the full variable domain reads KAGVTQTPRYLIKTRGQQVTLSCSPISGHRSVSWYQQTPGQGLQFLFEYFSETQRNKGNFPGRFSGRQFSNSRSEMNVSTLELGDSALYLCASTSQSETQYFGPGTRLLVL.

The rearrangement joins TRBV5-1 to TRBJ2-7, with D perhaps TRBD1 (6 bases). The germline CDR1 and CDR2 sequences are SGHRS and YFSETQ. Trimming stripped 9 bases from V and 3 bases from J, with 22 bases between. The CDR3 sequence is 15 residues long. The CDR3 loop reads CATGTTGLGSYEQYF. CDR3 nucleotides: TGCGCCACCGGGACAACGGGGCTTGGGAGCTACGAGCAGTACTTC.